The 18 T cell receptor beta chains listed next were all sequenced from one sample in a study of CD8+ T cells in alopecia areata. Extracted RNA was reverse transcribed, and the resulting cDNA served as sequencing template. Using immunoSEQ multiplex PCR, the repertoire was profiled, and TCRdb retains in-frame clones only, with some absent. The sample has 95,000 to 150,000 clones; 47% are singletons. Specimen: NKG2D-low CD8+ T cells sorted from blood. These TCRs come from a human donor with alopecia areata.

The V and J genes are TRBV29-1 and TRBJ2-7, with TRBD2 as a possible D gene (6 bases). The germline gives CDR1 SQVTM, CDR2 ANQGSEA. The CDR3 loop spans 13 amino acids. V was clipped by 5 bases and J by 5 bases, with 16 bases between them. The CDR3 protein is CSVSGTDLNEQYF. CDR3 DNA sequence: TGCAGCGTTTCCGGGACTGACCTCAACGAGCAGTACTTC.

The chain combines TRBV7-2 with TRBJ1-1; D is unresolved. V was trimmed by 1 base and J by 4 bases, leaving 10 bases between them. Per germline, CDR1 SGHTA and CDR2 FQGNSA. There are 14 residues in the CDR3. CDR3 sequence reads: CASSLGAGSTEAFF. The DNA of the CDR3 is TGTGCCAGCAGCTTAGGGGCGGGGTCCACTGAAGCTTTCTTT.

This clone came up a few times. This CDR3 is CSVVIGKGSYEQYF. Here the CDR3 DNA reads TGCAGCGTTGTAATAGGGAAAGGGTCCTACGAGCAGTACTTC. The chain uses TRBV29-1 and TRBJ2-7, with D hard to call. The CDR3 consists of 14 residues. Germline V gene sequence: CDR1 SQVTM, CDR2 ANQGSEA. V dropped 4 bases and J dropped 1 base, with 14 bases sitting between them.

V gene TRBV29-1 combines with J gene TRBJ2-7; D ambiguous. Germline CDR1 reads SQVTM; CDR2 reads ANQGSEA. CDR3 length: 13 amino acids. The V and J ends lost 5 bases and 3 bases respectively, with 14 bases between them. The CDR3 is CSVRSALNYEQYF. In DNA, the CDR3 is TGCAGCGTTCGGAGCGCACTTAACTACGAGCAGTACTTC.

V is TRBV14 and J is TRBJ2-1, with D perhaps assigned TRBD1 or TRBD2 (5 bases each). V was trimmed by 0 bases and J by 1 base, leaving 16 bases between them. Looked up from germline, CDR1 is SGHDN and CDR2 is FVKESK. The CDR3 length is 18 residues. The CDR3 nucleotides read TGTGCCAGCAGCCAAGATAGGCCCGGGGCAACATCCTACAATGAGCAGTTCTTC. It translates to CASSQDRPGATSYNEQFF. The whole variable domain, remainder taken from reference TRBV14 and TRBJ2-1, is EAGVTQFPSHSVIEKGQTVTLRCDPISGHDNLYWYRRVMGKEIKFLLHFVKESKQDESGMPNNRFLAERTGGTYSTLKVQPAELEDSGVYFCASSQDRPGATSYNEQFFGPGTRLTVL.

The chain couples TRBV6-4 to TRBJ2-6; a weak D match, TRBD2 (5 bases). The CDR3 runs 14 residues. Deletions cut 6 bases from V and 2 bases from J, with 8 bases between. Germline CDR1 reads MRHNA; CDR2 reads SNTAGT. Written as DNA, the CDR3 is TGTGCCAGCAGCGAGGGCACTGGGGCCAACGTCCTGACTTTC. It yields the protein CASSEGTGANVLTF.

The chain employs TRBV9 and TRBJ2-1, with 8 positions matching TRBD2. Germline V CDR1 and CDR2: SGDLS, YYNGEE. The CDR3 runs 15 residues. Trimming removed 2 bases from V and 6 bases from J; junction bases left unmatched: 7. The CDR3 reads CASSVRGGSGNEQFF. DNA for the CDR3: TGTGCCAGCAGCGTCCGGGGGGGATCTGGCAATGAGCAGTTCTTC.

Note on this clone: The sample has other DNA sequences that encode this CDR3 too. The chain joins TRBV28 to TRBJ2-7; D unclear. V was trimmed by 8 bases and J by 3 bases, leaving 2 bases between them. The CDR3 covers 9 residues. Looked up from germline, CDR1 is MDHEN and CDR2 is SYDVKM. The CDR3 here is CASGYEQYF. The CDR3 DNA is TGTGCCAGCGGCTACGAGCAGTACTTC.

The V gene is TRBV27, the J gene TRBJ2-7; 7 nucleotides line up with TRBD2. This CDR3 spans 14 amino acids. V gave up 6 bases and J gave up 5 bases; unmatched junction bases: 10. The germline V gene encodes CDR1 MNHEY and CDR2 SMNVEV (reference sequence). CDR3 sequence reads: CASSFGGSWDEQYF. CDR3 DNA sequence: TGTGCCAGCAGCTTCGGGGGGTCGTGGGACGAGCAGTACTTC.

As to this clone: The same CDR3 also results from other DNA sequences found in this sample. J is TRBJ1-3 and V is TRBV29-1, with D hard to call. Germline loops: CDR1 SQVTM, CDR2 ANQGSEA. Trimming pared 4 bases from V and 3 bases from J, leaving 4 bases between. The CDR3 length is 11 residues. The CDR3 bases are TGCAGCGTTGTGGGTGGAAACACCATATATTTT. Translation: CSVVGGNTIYF. Full variable domain (missing parts from reference TRBV29-1 and TRBJ1-3): SAVISQKPSRDICQRGTSLTIQCQVDSQVTMMFWYRQQPGQSLTLIATANQGSEATYESGFVIDKFPISRPNLTFSTLTVSNMSPEDSSIYLCSVVGGNTIYFGEGSWLTVV.

The chain carries TRBV27 and TRBJ2-7, with D perhaps matching TRBD1 (6 bases). V was shortened by 6 bases and J by 1 base, with 10 bases between the two germline ends. The CDR3 consists of 13 residues. Germline V CDR1 and CDR2: MNHEY, SMNVEV (reference sequence). Written as DNA, the CDR3 is TGTGCCAGCAGGGGGGCACCGTCCTACGAGCAGTACTTC. It is translated as CASRGAPSYEQYF.

This chain connects TRBV7-3 to TRBJ2-6; D possibly corresponds to TRBD1 (6 bases). Germline values: CDR1 SGHTA, CDR2 FQGTGA. The CDR3 covers 15 residues. V dropped 10 bases and J dropped 1 base, with 14 bases sitting between them. The chain's CDR3 is CATGQRGSGANVLTF. The CDR3 nucleotides read TGTGCCACCGGACAGAGAGGATCTGGGGCCAACGTCCTGACTTTC.

The genes are TRBV6-5 and TRBJ2-1; 7 nucleotides line up with TRBD2. The CDR3 contains 15 residues. V shed 5 bases, J shed 1 base, and the junction held 5 bases outside the gene matches. Germline V lookup: CDR1 MNHEY, CDR2 SVGAGI. In nucleotides, the CDR3 is TGTGCCAGCAGTCTGGGGGGGGTGTCCTACAATGAGCAGTTCTTC. As protein: CASSLGGVSYNEQFF.

As regards this clone: This sample includes further DNA sequences coding for the same CDR3. This rearrangement joins TRBV7-9 to TRBJ2-5; possible D gene TRBD1, 6 bases. The CDR3 consists of 14 residues. The V and J ends lost 1 base and 2 bases respectively, with 8 bases between them. Germline V gives CDR1 SEHNR, CDR2 FQNEAQ (reference sequence). CDR3 sequence reads: CASSLVGTQETQYF. As DNA, the CDR3 is TGTGCCAGCAGCTTAGTAGGGACACAAGAGACCCAGTACTTC.

This clone has only a few counts. The rearrangement uses TRBV29-1 and TRBJ2-1, with D tentatively TRBD2 (7 bases). CDR3 size: 15 residues. The V and J ends lost 2 bases and 5 bases respectively, with 16 bases between them. Germline assignment: CDR1 SQVTM and CDR2 ANQGSEA. This CDR3 is CSVEPVRGADNEQFF. CDR3 DNA: TGCAGCGTTGAACCGGTCCGGGGGGCGGACAATGAGCAGTTCTTC.

The rearrangement uses TRBV5-4 and TRBJ2-3; D is uncertain. V lost 5 bases and J 5 bases, leaving 6 bases between the germline ends. The CDR3 covers 11 residues. CDR1 SGHNT and CDR2 YYREEE come from the germline V gene (reference sequence). CDR3: CASSSKDTQYF. CDR3 DNA: TGTGCCAGCAGTTCGAAAGATACGCAGTATTTT.

This clone has a handful of counts. The genes are TRBV6-4 and TRBJ1-4; weak D call: TRBD1 (5 bases). This CDR3 spans 15 amino acids. V dropped 6 bases and J dropped 3 bases, with 14 bases sitting between them. Germline V CDR1 and CDR2: MRHNA, SNTAGT. In nucleotides, the CDR3 is TGTGCCAGCAGCCCTGGGCAGGGCCCTAATGAAAAACTGTTTTTT. It codes for CASSPGQGPNEKLFF.

The rearrangement joins TRBV27 to TRBJ2-7; TRBD1 agrees at 7 bases. Germline CDR1 reads MNHEY; CDR2 reads SMNVEV (reference sequence). After removal of 9 bases from V and 5 bases from J, the junction contained 10 bases not matched to a gene. This CDR3 is built from 13 residues. CDR3 DNA: TGTGCCAGAGGGGGCGCTTTATGGGACGAGCAGTACTTC. As protein: CARGGALWDEQYF.